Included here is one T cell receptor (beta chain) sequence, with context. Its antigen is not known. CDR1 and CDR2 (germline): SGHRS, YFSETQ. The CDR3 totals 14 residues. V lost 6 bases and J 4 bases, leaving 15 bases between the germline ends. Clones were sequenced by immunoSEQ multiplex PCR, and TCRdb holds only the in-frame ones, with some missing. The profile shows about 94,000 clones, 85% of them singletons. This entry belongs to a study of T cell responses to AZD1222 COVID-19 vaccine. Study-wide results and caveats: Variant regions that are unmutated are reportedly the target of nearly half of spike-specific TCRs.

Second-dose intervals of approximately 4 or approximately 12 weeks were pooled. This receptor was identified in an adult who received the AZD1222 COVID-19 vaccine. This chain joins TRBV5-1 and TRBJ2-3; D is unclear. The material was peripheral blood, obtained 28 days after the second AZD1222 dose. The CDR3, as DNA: TGCGCCAGCAAACAAGCATCTTCGGCAGATACGCAGTATTTT. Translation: CASKQASSADTQYF.